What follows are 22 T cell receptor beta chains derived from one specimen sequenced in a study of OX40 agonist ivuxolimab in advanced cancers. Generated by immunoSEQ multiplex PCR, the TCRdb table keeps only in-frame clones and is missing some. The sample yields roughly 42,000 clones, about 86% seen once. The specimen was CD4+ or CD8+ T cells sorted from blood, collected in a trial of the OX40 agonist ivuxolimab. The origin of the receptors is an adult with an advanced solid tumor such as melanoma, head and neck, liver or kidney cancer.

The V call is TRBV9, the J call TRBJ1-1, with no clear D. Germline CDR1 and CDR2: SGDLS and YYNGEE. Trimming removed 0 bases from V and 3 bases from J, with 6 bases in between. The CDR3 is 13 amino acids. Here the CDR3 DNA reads TGTGCCAGCAGCGTAGGGTTTGACACTGAAGCTTTCTTT. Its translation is CASSVGFDTEAFF.

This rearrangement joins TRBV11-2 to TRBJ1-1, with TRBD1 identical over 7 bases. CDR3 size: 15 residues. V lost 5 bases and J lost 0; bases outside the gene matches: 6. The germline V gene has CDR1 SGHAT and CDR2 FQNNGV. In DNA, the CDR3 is TGTGCCAGCAGCCCGGGGACAGCTATGAACACTGAAGCTTTCTTT. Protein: CASSPGTAMNTEAFF.

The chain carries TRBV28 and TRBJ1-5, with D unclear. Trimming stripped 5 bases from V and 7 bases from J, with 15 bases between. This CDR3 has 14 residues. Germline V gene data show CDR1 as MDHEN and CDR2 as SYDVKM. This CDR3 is CASSPPGPRQPQHF. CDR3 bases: TGTGCCAGCAGTCCCCCGGGCCCGCGACAGCCCCAGCATTTT.

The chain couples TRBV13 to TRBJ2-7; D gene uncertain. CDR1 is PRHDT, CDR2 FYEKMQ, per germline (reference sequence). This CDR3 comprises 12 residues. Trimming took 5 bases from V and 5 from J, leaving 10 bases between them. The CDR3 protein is CASSARRHEQYF. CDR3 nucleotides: TGTGCCAGCAGCGCACGGCGGCACGAGCAGTACTTC.

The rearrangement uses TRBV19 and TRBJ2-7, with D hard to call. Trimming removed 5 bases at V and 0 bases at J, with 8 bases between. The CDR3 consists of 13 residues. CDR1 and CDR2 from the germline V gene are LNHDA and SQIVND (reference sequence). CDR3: CASSVHFSYEQYF. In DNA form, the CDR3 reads TGTGCCAGTAGTGTCCACTTCTCCTACGAGCAGTACTTC.

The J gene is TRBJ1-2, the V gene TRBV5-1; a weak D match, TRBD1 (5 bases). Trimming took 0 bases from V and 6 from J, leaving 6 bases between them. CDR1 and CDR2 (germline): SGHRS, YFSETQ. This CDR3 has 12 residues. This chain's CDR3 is CASSLGDHGYTF. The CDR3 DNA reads TGCGCCAGCAGCTTGGGGGACCATGGCTACACCTTC.

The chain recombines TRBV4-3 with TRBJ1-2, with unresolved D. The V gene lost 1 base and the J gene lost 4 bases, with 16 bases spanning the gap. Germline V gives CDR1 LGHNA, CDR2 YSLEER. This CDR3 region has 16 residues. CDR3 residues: CASSQGRTGRSYGYTF. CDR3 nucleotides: TGCGCCAGCAGCCAAGGGAGGACTGGCAGGAGCTATGGCTACACCTTC.

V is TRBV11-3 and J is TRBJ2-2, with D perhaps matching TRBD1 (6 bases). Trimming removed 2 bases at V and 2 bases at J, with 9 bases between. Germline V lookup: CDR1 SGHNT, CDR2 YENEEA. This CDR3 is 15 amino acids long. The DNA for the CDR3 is TGTGCCAGCAGCTTATCCAGGGGCAACACCGGGGAGCTGTTTTTT. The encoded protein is CASSLSRGNTGELFF.

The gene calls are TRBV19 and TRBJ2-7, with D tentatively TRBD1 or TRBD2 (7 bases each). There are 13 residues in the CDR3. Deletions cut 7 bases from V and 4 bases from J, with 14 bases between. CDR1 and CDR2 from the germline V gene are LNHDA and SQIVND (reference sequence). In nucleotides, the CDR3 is TGTGCCAGTAAGCGGCAGGGGGGGTACGAGCAGTACTTC. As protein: CASKRQGGYEQYF.

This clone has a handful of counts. The DNA of the CDR3 is TGTGCCAGATCCGGGACTAGCGGAAGGTCTGGGTGGAATGAGCAGTTCTTC. Protein: CARSGTSGRSGWNEQFF. J is TRBJ2-1 and V is TRBV13; TRBD2 matches at 11 bases. The CDR3 loop spans 17 amino acids. V lost 9 bases to trimming and J lost 7 bases; unmatched junction nucleotides: 17. Germline V gives CDR1 PRHDT, CDR2 FYEKMQ (reference sequence).

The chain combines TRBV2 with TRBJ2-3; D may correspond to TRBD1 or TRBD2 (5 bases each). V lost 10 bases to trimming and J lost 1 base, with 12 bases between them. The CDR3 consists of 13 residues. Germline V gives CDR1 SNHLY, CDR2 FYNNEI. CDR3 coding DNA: TGTGCCAACCTGCAGGGAGGCACAGATACGCAGTATTTT. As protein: CANLQGGTDTQYF.

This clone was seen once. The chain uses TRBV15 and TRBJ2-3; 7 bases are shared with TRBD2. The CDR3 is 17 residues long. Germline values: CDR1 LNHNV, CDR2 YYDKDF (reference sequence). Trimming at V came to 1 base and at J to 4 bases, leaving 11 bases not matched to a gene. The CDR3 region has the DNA TGTGCCACCAGCAGAGGCCCCGGATGGCGGGAGCCAGATACGCAGTATTTT. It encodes CATSRGPGWREPDTQYF.

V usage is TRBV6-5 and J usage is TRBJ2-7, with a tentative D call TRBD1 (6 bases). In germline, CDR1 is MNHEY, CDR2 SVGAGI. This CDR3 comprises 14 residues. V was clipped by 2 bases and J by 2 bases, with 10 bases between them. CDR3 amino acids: CASSYGQSAYEQYF. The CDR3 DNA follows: TGTGCCAGCAGTTACGGACAGTCTGCCTACGAGCAGTACTTC.

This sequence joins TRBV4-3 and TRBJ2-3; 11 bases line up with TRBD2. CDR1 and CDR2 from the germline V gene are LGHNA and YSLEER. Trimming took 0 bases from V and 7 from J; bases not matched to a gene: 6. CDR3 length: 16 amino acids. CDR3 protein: CASSQDRSGGAYTQYF. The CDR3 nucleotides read TGCGCCAGCAGCCAAGACCGTAGCGGGGGGGCGTATACGCAGTATTTT.

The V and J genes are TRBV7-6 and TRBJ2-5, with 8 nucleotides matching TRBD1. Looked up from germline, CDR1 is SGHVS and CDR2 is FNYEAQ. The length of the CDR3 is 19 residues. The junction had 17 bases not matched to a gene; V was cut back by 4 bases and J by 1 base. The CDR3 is CASSSGQGAQIRAQETQYF. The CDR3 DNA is TGTGCCAGCAGCTCTGGACAGGGAGCACAAATACGGGCCCAAGAGACCCAGTACTTC.

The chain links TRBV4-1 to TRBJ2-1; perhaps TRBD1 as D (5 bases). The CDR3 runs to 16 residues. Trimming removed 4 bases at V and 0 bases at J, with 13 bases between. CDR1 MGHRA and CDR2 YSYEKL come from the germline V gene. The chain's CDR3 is CASSPRGYPSYNEQFF. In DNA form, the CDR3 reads TGCGCCAGCAGCCCTAGGGGCTACCCCTCCTACAATGAGCAGTTCTTC.

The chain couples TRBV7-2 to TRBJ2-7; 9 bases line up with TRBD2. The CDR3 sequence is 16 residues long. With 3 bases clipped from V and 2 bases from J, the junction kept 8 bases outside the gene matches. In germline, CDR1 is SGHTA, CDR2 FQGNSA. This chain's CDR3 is CASSFSGGGAAYEQYF. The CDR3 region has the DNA TGTGCCAGCAGCTTTTCCGGCGGGGGGGCCGCCTACGAGCAGTACTTC.

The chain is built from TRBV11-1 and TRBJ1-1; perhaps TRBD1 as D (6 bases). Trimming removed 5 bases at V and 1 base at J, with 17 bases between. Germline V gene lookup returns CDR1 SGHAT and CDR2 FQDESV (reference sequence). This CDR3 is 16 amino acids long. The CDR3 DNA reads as TGTGCCAGCAGCCCTACCTCCGGGACACAGAACACTGAAGCTTTCTTT. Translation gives CASSPTSGTQNTEAFF.

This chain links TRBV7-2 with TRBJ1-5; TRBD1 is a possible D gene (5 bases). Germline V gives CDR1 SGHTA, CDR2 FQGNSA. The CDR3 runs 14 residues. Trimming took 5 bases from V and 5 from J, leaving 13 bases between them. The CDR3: CASSLQTGDQPQHF. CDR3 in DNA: TGTGCCAGCAGCCTCCAAACGGGGGATCAGCCCCAGCATTTT. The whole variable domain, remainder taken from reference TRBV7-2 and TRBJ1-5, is GAGVSQSPSNKVTEKGKDVELRCDPISGHTALYWYRQSLGQGLEFLIYFQGNSAPDKSGLPSDRFSAERTGGSVSTLTIQRTQQEDSAVYLCASSLQTGDQPQHFGDGTRLSIL.

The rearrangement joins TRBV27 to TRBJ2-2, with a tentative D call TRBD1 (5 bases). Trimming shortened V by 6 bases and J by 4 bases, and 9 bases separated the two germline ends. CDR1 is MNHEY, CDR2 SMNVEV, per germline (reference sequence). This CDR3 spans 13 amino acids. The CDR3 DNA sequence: TGTGCCAGCAGGACGACAGTCACCGGGGAGCTGTTTTTT. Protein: CASRTTVTGELFF.

The CDR3 bases are TGTGCCAGCAGCTTAAAAGGGGGGGACTACAATGAGCAGTTCTTC. It specifies CASSLKGGDYNEQFF. The chain is built from TRBV7-3 and TRBJ2-1, with D possibly being TRBD2 (7 bases). V gave up 1 base and J gave up 3 bases, with 10 bases separating them. There are 15 residues in the CDR3. Germline V gene sequence: CDR1 SGHTA, CDR2 FQGTGA.

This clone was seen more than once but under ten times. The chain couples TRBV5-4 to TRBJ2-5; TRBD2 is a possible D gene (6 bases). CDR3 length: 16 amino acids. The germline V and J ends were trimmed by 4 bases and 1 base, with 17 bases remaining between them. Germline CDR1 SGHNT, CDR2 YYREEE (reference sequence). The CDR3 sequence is CASSRRDSVIQETQYF. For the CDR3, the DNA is TGTGCCAGCAGCCGCAGGGACTCGGTAATCCAAGAGACCCAGTACTTC.